Included here is one TCR beta chain sequence, with context. Its antigen target is currently unknown. Base qualities are not at hand, and no much larger clone is one base apart. The library was obtained by 5' RACE. The sequencer was an Illumina HiSeq 2500. A second about 7 to 12 cycle PCR used a sample-barcoded 5' primer and a J-beta primer mix. A template-switch 5' adaptor carrying 12 random nucleotides introduced a unique molecular identifier onto each TCR beta cDNA molecule. Each sample yielded at least 2.5 million CDR3-containing paired-end reads. The Mint cDNA synthesis kit, primed by a TRBC-specific oligonucleotide, was used to synthesize first-strand cDNA from all RNA. After uracil-DNA glycosylase treatment, a first 18-cycle PCR used universal primers M1SS and BC2_uni_R on all cDNA. The original methods were these. Normalization of each sample was performed by random selection of 1 million high-quality reads, each carrying a distinct molecular identifier. Instead of being binned into consensus sequences, reads with shared molecular identifiers were discarded. MiTCR, set to a Q25 quality threshold and the strictest error-elimination algorithm, was used for CDR3 identification, clonotype clustering and error correction. A nonparametric unseen species model with Euler transformation was used to estimate lower-bound total TCR beta diversity. The public sequencing data were trimmed at Q25 with fastp and processed into clonotypes with MiXCR by TCRdb, which kept only in-frame beta chains. Here each entry gathers all rows of one CDR3 protein and keeps the most common genes and DNA. Here the V and J calls rest on TCRdb's processing, not on the authors' analysis. This sample is represented by approximately 880,000 distinct CDR3 sequences; around 48% of them were singletons. Together, the top ten hold over 10% of the sample.

Donors were under 40 systemically healthy Caucasian individuals from Russia aged 6 to 90 years. Approximately 9.3 milliliters of peripheral blood were drawn from each donor into EDTA-treated Vacutainer tubes. Ficoll-Paque density-gradient centrifugation was used to isolate PBMCs, with at least 6.5 million per sample. Trizol reagent was used to extract total RNA from PBMCs, with at least 6 micrograms per sample. The percentages of naive CD45RAhigh/CD27high T cells were determined by flow cytometry on a PBMC aliquot from every donor. This sample was included in a study of blood T cells in healthy people across ages (dated by TCRdb to between 2015 and 2016). Regarding the research as a whole: In model experiments, roughly one uniquely barcoded TCR beta cDNA molecule per two T cells was captured by template switching. Donors were grouped into four age groups: young (average approximately 15 years), middle-aged (39), aged (over 55) and long-lived (over 80). Donors of different ages were randomly distributed across sequencing lanes to avoid experimental bias. For two donors (one aged 18 to 30 and one aged 80 or older), the study analyzed two additional independent replicas of 1 million unique cDNA reads from the same blood draw. The study measured age-related changes in TCR beta repertoire diversity using deep sequencing normalized with unique cDNA molecular identifiers.

CDR1 is given as SGHKS and CDR2 as YYEKEE, both from the germline V gene (reference sequence). The CDR3 covers 15 residues, taking in both the cysteine and the phenylalanine. CDR3 DNA only is kept here, 45 bases in frame from base 1. Trimming removed 3 bases from V and 5 bases from J, leaving 14 bases between the germline ends. The research as a whole found: Observed TCR beta diversity correlated strongly with the percentage of naive T cells measured by flow cytometry. Observed TCR beta diversity per million T cells fell roughly linearly with age, and a significant reduction was already apparent by age around 39. Compared with the aged group, more naive CD4+ T cells, fewer expanded clones and increased TCR diversity were shown by the long-lived group, suggesting age selection. Bulk unsorted PBMC profiling prevented conclusive comparison of naive and antigen-experienced compartments. Estimates of total diversity based on one million sequenced T cells were considered lower bounds and underestimates. Donor CMV infection status was unknown, potentially confounding age-related changes in expanded clonotypes.

Input material: blood. This clonotype was obtained from a man aged 30 to 39 in good health. Here the chain combines TRBV5-5 and TRBJ2-2; the D gene is unclear. The DNA is TGTGCCAGCAGCTGGCTTGCCGTCGGGACCGGGGAGCTGTTTTTT. This translates into CASSWLAVGTGELFF.